This entry lists 18 T cell receptor beta chains sequenced from one sample in a study of blood T cells in healthy people across ages. Using a J-beta primer mix together with a sample-barcoded 5' primer, a second PCR was run for roughly 7 to 12 cycles. TCRdb independently ran MiXCR on the 5' RACE reads; one entry per CDR3 protein. The data hold 1.5 million to 2 million distinct CDR3 sequences, with roughly a third observed a single time. What was sequenced was blood. These receptors were taken from a woman between 25 and 40 years old in good health.

On this clonotype itself: A much larger clone differs by one base, so this may be a read error. The rearrangement joins TRBV7-9 to TRBJ1-2; no clear D. The CDR3 runs 12 residues. Germline CDR1 reads SEHNR; CDR2 reads FQNEAQ (reference sequence). The CDR3 DNA is TGTGCCAGCAGCTTTACGAACTATGTCTACACCTTC. Translated, it gives CASSFTNYVYTF.

V usage is TRBV7-2 and J usage is TRBJ2-1; TRBD2 matches 7 bases. The CDR3 runs to 15 residues. CDR1 is SGHTA and CDR2 is FQGNSA in the germline V gene. Trimming removed 6 bases from V and 4 bases from J; junction bases left unmatched: 9. The CDR3 loop reads CASRIAGHLYNEQFF. DNA of the CDR3: TGTGCCAGCAGGATAGCGGGCCACCTATACAATGAGCAGTTCTTC.

The chain joins TRBV20-1 to TRBJ2-7; 9 bases fit TRBD1. The ends lost 6 bases at V and 4 bases at J; junction bases unmatched: 4. The germline gives CDR1 DFQATT, CDR2 SNEGSKA (reference sequence). The CDR3 loop spans 12 amino acids. CDR3 in DNA: TGCAGTGCAGGACAGGGGAAGTACGAGCAGTACTTC. As protein: CSAGQGKYEQYF.

This chain links TRBV28 with TRBJ2-7, with 10 bases matching TRBD2. This CDR3 contains 14 residues. The trim removed 2 bases at V and 5 bases at J, leaving 3 bases unmatched. CDR1 MDHEN and CDR2 SYDVKM come from the germline V gene. The CDR3 sequence: CASSLTSGTNEQYF. The DNA of the CDR3 is TGTGCCAGCAGTTTAACTAGCGGGACCAACGAGCAGTACTTC.

There are a few counts of this clonotype. This chain joins TRBV6-1 and TRBJ1-4; tentative D call: TRBD1 (5 bases). Trimming took off 10 bases at V and 8 bases at J, with 11 bases between the two ends. Germline CDR1 MNHNS, CDR2 SASEGT. The CDR3 spans 11 residues. For the CDR3, the DNA is TGTGCCACCAGGGAGCGAGAAAAACTGTTTTTT. Residues: CATREREKLFF.

This clonotype came up a few times. This sequence may be a read error, since a much larger clone differs from it by one base. The chain is built from TRBV12-3 or TRBV12-4 and TRBJ2-3; D gene ambiguous. The CDR3 runs to 14 residues. Trimming removed 5 bases at V and 2 bases at J, with 11 bases between. The CDR3 nucleotides are TGTGCCAGCAGTCCCGCAGTTACCACAGATACGCAGTATTTT. Protein product: CASSPAVTTDTQYF.

A few counts support this clonotype. J is TRBJ2-3 and V is TRBV6-6, with D tentatively TRBD1 or TRBD2 (5 bases each). Germline V gene lookup returns CDR1 MNHNY and CDR2 SVGAGI (reference sequence). The CDR3 sequence is 16 residues long. V lost 3 bases and J lost 3, with 16 bases in between. DNA of the CDR3: TGTGCCAGCAGTTATTTGGGGGTATCCCTAACAGATACGCAGTATTTT. This encodes CASSYLGVSLTDTQYF.

This clonotype has just a few counts. The V call is TRBV4-1, the J call TRBJ2-7, with D possibly being TRBD1 (6 bases). Germline CDR1 MGHRA, CDR2 YSYEKL. Trimming pared 4 bases from V and 3 bases from J, leaving 16 bases between. The CDR3 runs 15 residues. The DNA for the CDR3 is TGCGCCAGCAGCCCAGGGGCAGGGTGGGACTACGAGCAGTACTTC. Translation gives CASSPGAGWDYEQYF.

This clonotype was counted between two and nine times. A junction end diverges from the germline sequence, so it may reflect a read error. The chain is built from TRBV6-2 or TRBV6-3 and TRBJ1-4; 7 bases match TRBD1. The CDR3 is 15 residues long. Germline V CDR1 and CDR2: MNHEY, SVGEGT. This CDR3 is CAGSYTQGVGEKLFF. CDR3 DNA sequence: TGTGCCGGCAGTTACACGCAGGGGGTCGGAGAAAAACTGTTTTTT.

This clonotype was picked up many times. This sequence joins TRBV7-9 and TRBJ2-5; 8 bases align to TRBD2. This CDR3 comprises 14 residues. Germline lookup yields CDR1 SEHNR and CDR2 FQNEAQ (reference sequence). Germline trimming cut 3 bases from V and 5 bases from J; bases unmatched to any gene: 5. CDR3 coding DNA: TGTGCCAGCAGCTTGGCGGGAGGATGGGAGACCCAGTACTTC. Translating gives CASSLAGGWETQYF.

This clonotype was counted once. This chain connects TRBV20-1 to TRBJ2-1; D call uncertain. CDR3 length equals 14 residues. V lost 3 bases, J lost 5 bases, and 14 bases lay in between. Germline CDR1 and CDR2: DFQATT and SNEGSKA (reference sequence). The CDR3 sequence is CSARDVGWDNEQFF. CDR3 coding DNA: TGCAGTGCTAGGGACGTGGGGTGGGACAATGAGCAGTTCTTC.

The rearrangement links TRBV7-8 to TRBJ2-1; 7 nucleotides match TRBD2. The CDR3 is 14 residues long. J gave up 8 bases and V 9 bases, and 13 bases lay outside the gene matches. Germline V gene sequence: CDR1 SGHVS, CDR2 FQNEAQ. The CDR3, as DNA: TGTGCCAGTAGAGGAGCGGGGCCGGTCGATGAGCAGTTCTTC. This codes for CASRGAGPVDEQFF.

This clonotype came up many times. The chain joins TRBV14 to TRBJ2-3; no definite D call. This CDR3 has 15 residues. Deletions cut 1 base from V and 2 bases from J, with 10 bases between. Germline V gene sequence: CDR1 SGHDN, CDR2 FVKESK. The chain's CDR3 is CASSQVFGYTDTQYF. For the CDR3, the DNA is TGTGCCAGCAGCCAAGTTTTTGGTTACACAGATACGCAGTATTTT.

The CDR3 coding sequence is TGCAGTGCTAGAGACAGCGGGACTAACTATGGCTACACCTTC. Residues: CSARDSGTNYGYTF. The V call is TRBV20-1, the J call TRBJ1-2; D unclear. V was cut by 0 bases and J by 0 bases, with 8 bases left in between. Germline assignment: CDR1 DFQATT and CDR2 SNEGSKA (reference sequence). CDR3 size: 14 residues.

This clonotype was detected many times. The V call is TRBV6-5, the J call TRBJ2-3; D possibly corresponds to TRBD2 (5 bases). Trimming pared 8 bases from V and 6 bases from J, leaving 9 bases between. Germline assignment: CDR1 MNHEY and CDR2 SVGAGI. The CDR3 has 11 residues. DNA for the CDR3: TGTGCCAGCCAAAAGCGGGATACGCAGTATTTT. Translated, it gives CASQKRDTQYF.

This clonotype turned up a few times. The V and J genes are TRBV4-2 and TRBJ2-1; maybe TRBD2 (5 bases). Germline CDR1 and CDR2: LGHNA and YNFKEQ. Trimming removed 4 bases at V and 0 bases at J, with 13 bases between. The CDR3 contains 16 residues. In DNA form, the CDR3 reads TGTGCCAGCAGCCCAAGACTACAAAGCTCCTACAATGAGCAGTTCTTC. Residues: CASSPRLQSSYNEQFF.

This clonotype was found many times. The genes are TRBV27 and TRBJ2-2; no clear D gene. The length of the CDR3 is 12 residues. V was shortened by 6 bases and J by 3 bases, with 5 bases between the two germline ends. Germline V lookup: CDR1 MNHEY, CDR2 SMNVEV (reference sequence). CDR3 amino acids: CASSLDTGELFF. CDR3 sequence (DNA): TGTGCCAGCAGCTTAGACACCGGGGAGCTGTTTTTT.

This sequence joins TRBV6-6 and TRBJ2-7, with D perhaps given as TRBD1 or TRBD2 (5 bases each). Trimming shortened V by 4 bases and J by 3 bases, and 13 bases separated the two germline ends. Looked up from germline, CDR1 is MNHNY and CDR2 is SVGAGI (reference sequence). The CDR3 covers 14 residues. CDR3 protein: CASSFVRGDYEQYF. CDR3 DNA: TGTGCCAGCAGTTTTGTCCGAGGGGACTACGAGCAGTACTTC.